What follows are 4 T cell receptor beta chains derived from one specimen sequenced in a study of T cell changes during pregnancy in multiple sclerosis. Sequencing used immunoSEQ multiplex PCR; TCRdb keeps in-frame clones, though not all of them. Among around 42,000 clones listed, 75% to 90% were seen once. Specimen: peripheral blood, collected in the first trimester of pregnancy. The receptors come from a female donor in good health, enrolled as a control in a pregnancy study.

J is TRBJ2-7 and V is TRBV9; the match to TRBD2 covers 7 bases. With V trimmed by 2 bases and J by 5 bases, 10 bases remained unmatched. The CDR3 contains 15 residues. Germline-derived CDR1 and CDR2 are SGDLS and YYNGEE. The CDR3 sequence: CASSVGGTWYHEQYF. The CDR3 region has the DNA TGTGCCAGCAGCGTGGGGGGGACTTGGTATCACGAGCAGTACTTC. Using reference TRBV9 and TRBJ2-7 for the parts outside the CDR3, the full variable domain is DSGVTQTPKHLITATGQRVTLRCSPRSGDLSVYWYQQSLDQGLQFLIQYYNGEERAKGNILERFSAQQFPDLHSELNLSSLELGDSALYFCASSVGGTWYHEQYFGPGTRLTVT.

CDR3 DNA sequence: TGTGCCAGCAGTTACGCCGACCGGAGCTCCTACGAGCAGTACTTC. This codes for CASSYADRSSYEQYF. The rearrangement uses TRBV6-6 and TRBJ2-5; D not resolved. The DNA end lines up better with TRBJ2-7; the J call may be wrong. CDR1 and CDR2 (germline): MNHNY, SVGAGI (reference sequence). The CDR3 is 15 residues long.

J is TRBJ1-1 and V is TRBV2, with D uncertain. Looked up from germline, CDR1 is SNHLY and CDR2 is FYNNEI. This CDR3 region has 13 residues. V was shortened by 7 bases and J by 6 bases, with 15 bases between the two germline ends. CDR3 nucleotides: TGTGCCAGCATGAGGGTCGGGCTCGCTGAAGCTTTCTTT. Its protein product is CASMRVGLAEAFF.

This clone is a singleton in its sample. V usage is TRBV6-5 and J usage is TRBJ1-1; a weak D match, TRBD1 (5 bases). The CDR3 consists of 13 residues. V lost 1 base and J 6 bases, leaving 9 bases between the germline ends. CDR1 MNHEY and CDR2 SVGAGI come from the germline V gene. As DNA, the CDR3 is TGTGCCAGCAGTTACTGGGGAGGGGCTGAAGCTTTCTTT. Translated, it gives CASSYWGGAEAFF.